This TCR beta chain was retrieved from a study of response to subunit inactivated influenza vaccine. MiXCR was run by TCRdb on the RT-PCR reads, yielding one entry per CDR3 protein. Of over 450,000 distinct CDR3 sequences listed, 10% to 15% were seen once; the top ten hold about an eighth. CDR3 length: 14 residues. Germline CDR1 DFQATT, CDR2 SNEGSKA (reference sequence). The junction had 6 bases not matched to a gene; V was cut back by 1 base and J by 4 bases. This clonotype was observed a few times. Sequences were derived from PBMCs from blood, sampled roughly 6 weeks after vaccination. The clonotype was recovered from a man between 50 and 59 years old who received an inactivated influenza vaccine. The chain links TRBV20-1 to TRBJ2-7, with TRBD2 matching 8 bases. CDR3 bases: TGCAGTGCTAGAGGGCGGACTAGCCTTTACGAGCAGTACTTC. As protein: CSARGRTSLYEQYF.